Below are 7 T cell receptor beta chains sequenced from a single sample in a study of blood T cells in healthy people across ages. Alongside a J-beta primer mix, a sample-barcoded 5' primer served in a second PCR lasting about 7 to 11 cycles. TCRdb re-called the 5' RACE reads through MiXCR, storing one row per CDR3 protein. The top ten clones hold 7.7% of a sample with 1.5 million to 2 million distinct CDR3 sequences, 28% of them seen once. Sample: blood. These receptors all stem from a woman aged 25 to 39 in good health.

The chain links TRBV6-2 or TRBV6-3 to TRBJ2-3; D ambiguous. V was shortened by 2 bases and J by 6 bases, with 12 bases between the two germline ends. Germline-derived CDR1 and CDR2 are MNHEY and SVGEGT. This CDR3 is built from 14 residues. This CDR3 is CASSYGTASDTQYF. CDR3 sequence (DNA): TGTGCCAGCAGTTACGGCACCGCCTCGGATACGCAGTATTTT.

This chain connects TRBV15 to TRBJ1-5; D ambiguous. Germline V gene lookup returns CDR1 LNHNV and CDR2 YYDKDF (reference sequence). The V end lost 4 bases, the J end lost 5 bases, and 6 bases lay between the germline ends. There are 12 residues in the CDR3. The CDR3 loop is CATSNKDQPQHF. The CDR3 region has the DNA TGTGCCACCAGCAATAAGGATCAGCCCCAGCATTTT.

This clonotype has a count of ten or more. The rearrangement links TRBV6-5 to TRBJ2-7; no clear D gene. The germline CDR1 and CDR2 sequences are MNHEY and SVGAGI. The CDR3 is 13 amino acids. V lost 6 bases and J lost 4, with 13 bases in between. Written as DNA, the CDR3 is TGTGCCAGCAGCTTGGGTAGTTTGTACGAGCAGTACTTC. It yields the protein CASSLGSLYEQYF.

The V call is TRBV11-2, the J call TRBJ1-6, with D unresolved. Trimming took off 0 bases at V and 14 bases at J, with 11 bases between the two ends. The CDR3 totals 13 residues. Germline CDR1 and CDR2: SGHAT and FQNNGV. CDR3 residues: CASSLDVGSTLHF. The CDR3 DNA follows: TGTGCCAGCAGCTTAGATGTGGGTTCTACCCTCCACTTT.

This clonotype has just one count. At one end the junction does not follow the germline gene, possibly because of a read error. V gene TRBV12-3 or TRBV12-4 combines with J gene TRBJ1-1; D gene uncertain. The length of the CDR3 is 13 residues. Here the CDR3 reads CAGSFELGTEAFF. CDR3 bases: TGTGCCGGCAGTTTTGAACTGGGGACTGAAGCTTTCTTT.

The chain carries TRBV12-3 or TRBV12-4 and TRBJ1-1; unclear D gene. CDR3 length equals 13 residues. V lost 11 bases and J 3 bases, leaving 16 bases between the germline ends. Here the CDR3 reads CADYRVSDTEAFF. The CDR3 nucleotides are TGTGCCGACTATAGGGTCTCGGACACTGAAGCTTTCTTT.

This clonotype was counted ten times or more. The chain joins TRBV5-1 to TRBJ2-7, with D possibly TRBD2 on 5 matching bases. V lost 1 base, J lost 2 bases, and 7 bases lay in between. Germline CDR1 reads SGHRS; CDR2 reads YFSETQ. The CDR3 is 13 amino acids. The CDR3 loop reads CASSLPTTYEQYF. CDR3 DNA: TGCGCCAGCAGCTTGCCGACTACCTACGAGCAGTACTTC.